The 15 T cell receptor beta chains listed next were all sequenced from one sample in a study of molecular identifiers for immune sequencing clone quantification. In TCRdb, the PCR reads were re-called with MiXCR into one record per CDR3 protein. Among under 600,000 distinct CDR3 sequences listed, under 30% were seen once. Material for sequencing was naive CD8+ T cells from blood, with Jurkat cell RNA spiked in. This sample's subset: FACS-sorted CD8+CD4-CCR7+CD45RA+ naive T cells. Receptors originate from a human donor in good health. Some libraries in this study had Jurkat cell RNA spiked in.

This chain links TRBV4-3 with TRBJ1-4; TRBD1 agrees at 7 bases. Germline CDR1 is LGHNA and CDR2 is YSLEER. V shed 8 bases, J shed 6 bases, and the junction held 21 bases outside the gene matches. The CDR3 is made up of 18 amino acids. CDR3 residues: CASGLGRDDRADDEKLFF. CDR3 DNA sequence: TGCGCCAGCGGACTGGGACGAGACGACAGGGCAGACGATGAAAAACTGTTTTTT.

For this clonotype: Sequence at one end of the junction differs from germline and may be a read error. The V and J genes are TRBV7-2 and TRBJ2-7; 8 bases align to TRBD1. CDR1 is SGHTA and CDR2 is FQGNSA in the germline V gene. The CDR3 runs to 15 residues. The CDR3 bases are TGTGCCCGCAGCTTAGCCCCAGGGGGCGAGATAGAGCCGTACTTC. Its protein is CARSLAPGGEIEPYF.

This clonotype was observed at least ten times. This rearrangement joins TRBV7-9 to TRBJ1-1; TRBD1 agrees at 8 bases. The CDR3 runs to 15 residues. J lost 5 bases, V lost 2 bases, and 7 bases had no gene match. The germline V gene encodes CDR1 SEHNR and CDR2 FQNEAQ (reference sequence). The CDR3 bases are TGTGCCAGCAGCTTATTTCAGGGGGCAAGGACTGAAGCTTTCTTT. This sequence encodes CASSLFQGARTEAFF.

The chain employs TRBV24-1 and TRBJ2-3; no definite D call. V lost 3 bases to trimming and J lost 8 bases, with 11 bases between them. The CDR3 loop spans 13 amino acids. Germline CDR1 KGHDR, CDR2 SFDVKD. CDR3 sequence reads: CATSDRQAGTQYF. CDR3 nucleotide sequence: TGTGCCACCAGTGATCGACAAGCTGGTACGCAGTATTTT.

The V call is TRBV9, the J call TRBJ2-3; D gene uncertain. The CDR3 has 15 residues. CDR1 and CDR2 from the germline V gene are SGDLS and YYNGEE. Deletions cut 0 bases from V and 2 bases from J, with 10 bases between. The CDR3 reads CASSVDGENTDTQYF. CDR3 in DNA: TGTGCCAGCAGCGTAGACGGAGAAAACACAGATACGCAGTATTTT.

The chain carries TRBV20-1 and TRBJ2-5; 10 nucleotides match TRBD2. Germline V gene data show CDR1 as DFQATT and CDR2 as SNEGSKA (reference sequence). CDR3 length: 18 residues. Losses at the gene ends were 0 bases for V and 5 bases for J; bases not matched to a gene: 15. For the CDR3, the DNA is TGCAGTGCTAGAGATATAGGGCTAGCGGGAGCCGCCGGGGAGACCCAGTACTTC. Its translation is CSARDIGLAGAAGETQYF.

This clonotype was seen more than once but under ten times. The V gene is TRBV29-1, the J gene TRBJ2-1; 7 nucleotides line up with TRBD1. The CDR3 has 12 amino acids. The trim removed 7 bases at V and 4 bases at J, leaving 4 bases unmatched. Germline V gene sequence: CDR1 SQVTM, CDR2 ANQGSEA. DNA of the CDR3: TGCAGCGCCGGGACAGCTTACAATGAGCAGTTCTTC. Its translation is CSAGTAYNEQFF.

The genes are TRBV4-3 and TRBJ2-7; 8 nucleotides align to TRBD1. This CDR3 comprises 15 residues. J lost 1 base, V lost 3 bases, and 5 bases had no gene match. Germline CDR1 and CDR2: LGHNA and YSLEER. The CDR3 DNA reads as TGCGCCAGCAGCCACGGGACAGGAGGGTCCTACGAGCAGTACTTC. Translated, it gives CASSHGTGGSYEQYF.

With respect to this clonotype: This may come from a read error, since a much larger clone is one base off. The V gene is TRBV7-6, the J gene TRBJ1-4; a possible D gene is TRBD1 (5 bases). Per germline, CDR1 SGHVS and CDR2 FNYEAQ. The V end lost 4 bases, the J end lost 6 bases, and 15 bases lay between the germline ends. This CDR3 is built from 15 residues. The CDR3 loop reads CASSSGSGQDEKLFF. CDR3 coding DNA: TGTGCCAGCAGCTCAGGATCAGGGCAGGATGAAAAACTGTTTTTT.

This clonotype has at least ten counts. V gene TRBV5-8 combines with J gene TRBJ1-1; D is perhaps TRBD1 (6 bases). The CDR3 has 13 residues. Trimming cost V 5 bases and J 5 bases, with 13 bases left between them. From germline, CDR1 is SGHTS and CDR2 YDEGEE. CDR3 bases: TGTGCCAGCAGACTTTCGACAGGTACTGAAGCTTTCTTT. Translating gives CASRLSTGTEAFF.

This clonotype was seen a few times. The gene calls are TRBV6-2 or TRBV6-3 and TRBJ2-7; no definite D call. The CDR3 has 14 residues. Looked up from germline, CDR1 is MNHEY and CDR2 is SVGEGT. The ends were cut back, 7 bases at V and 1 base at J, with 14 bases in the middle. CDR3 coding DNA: TGTGCCAGCACCACCCCGGGCACTTCCTACGAGCAGTACTTC. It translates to CASTTPGTSYEQYF.

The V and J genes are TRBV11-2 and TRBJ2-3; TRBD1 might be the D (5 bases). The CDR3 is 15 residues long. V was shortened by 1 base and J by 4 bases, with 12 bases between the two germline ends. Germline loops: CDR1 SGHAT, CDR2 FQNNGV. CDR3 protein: CASSLGFLGPDTQYF. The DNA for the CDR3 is TGTGCCAGCAGCTTAGGTTTCTTGGGGCCAGATACGCAGTATTTT.

Written as DNA, the CDR3 is TGTGCCAGCAGGGACCGTTTGGGGGCAGGGCTGGCGGATACGCAGTATTTT. Translation: CASRDRLGAGLADTQYF. The chain couples TRBV12-3 or TRBV12-4 to TRBJ2-3; D possibly corresponds to TRBD1 (6 bases). The CDR3 loop spans 17 amino acids. Between the trimmed V and J ends, which lost 6 bases and 6 bases, there was a span of 25 bases.

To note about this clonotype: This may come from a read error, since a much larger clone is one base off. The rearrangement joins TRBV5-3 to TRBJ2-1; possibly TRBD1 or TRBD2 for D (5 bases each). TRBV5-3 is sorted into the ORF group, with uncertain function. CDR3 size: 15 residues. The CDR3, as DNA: TGTGACAGCAGCTTTATTGGGACGGCCCTCAATGAGCAGTTCTTC. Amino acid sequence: CDSSFIGTALNEQFF.

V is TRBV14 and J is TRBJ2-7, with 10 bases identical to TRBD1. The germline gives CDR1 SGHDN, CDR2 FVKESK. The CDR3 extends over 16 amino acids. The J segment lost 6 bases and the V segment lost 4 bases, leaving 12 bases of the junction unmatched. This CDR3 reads CASSPIKTGGEGEQYF. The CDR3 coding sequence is TGTGCCAGCAGCCCCATTAAGACAGGGGGCGAGGGCGAGCAGTACTTC.